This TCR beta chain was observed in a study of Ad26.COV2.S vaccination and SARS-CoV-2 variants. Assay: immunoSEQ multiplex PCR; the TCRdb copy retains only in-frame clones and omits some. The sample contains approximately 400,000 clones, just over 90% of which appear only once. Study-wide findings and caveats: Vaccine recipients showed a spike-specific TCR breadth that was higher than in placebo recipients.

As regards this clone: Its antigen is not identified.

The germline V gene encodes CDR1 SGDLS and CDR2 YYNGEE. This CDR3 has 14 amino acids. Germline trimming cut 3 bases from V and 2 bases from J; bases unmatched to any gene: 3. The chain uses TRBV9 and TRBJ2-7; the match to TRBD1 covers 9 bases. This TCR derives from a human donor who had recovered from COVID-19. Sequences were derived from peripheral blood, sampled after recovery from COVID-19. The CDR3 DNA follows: TGTGCCAGCAGCGGACAGGGGGGACCCTACGAGCAGTACTTC. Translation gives CASSGQGGPYEQYF.